A single sample gave rise to the 3 T cell receptor beta chains below, sequenced in a study of blood T cell repertoires in COVID-19. Some clones are missing from TCRdb's copy, which holds only in-frame ones; the method was immunoSEQ multiplex PCR. The sample includes about 340,000 clones, under 95% of them seen just once. The sample consisted of peripheral blood. All receptors derive from a woman younger than 30 who had recovered from COVID-19.

The J gene is TRBJ1-2, the V gene TRBV9; D remains unclear. Germline values: CDR1 SGDLS, CDR2 YYNGEE. V lost 4 bases and J 3 bases, leaving 19 bases between the germline ends. The CDR3 runs 16 residues. CDR3 in DNA: TGTGCCAGCAGCCCCCAACCCCGGTTTATCGACTATGGCTACACCTTC. Translation: CASSPQPRFIDYGYTF.

The chain combines TRBV29-1 with TRBJ1-2; D gene ambiguous. V lost 7 bases to trimming and J lost 3 bases, with 12 bases between them. The length of the CDR3 is 12 residues. Germline V gene sequence: CDR1 SQVTM, CDR2 ANQGSEA. CDR3 residues: CSGKNRDYGYTF. For the CDR3, the DNA is TGCAGCGGTAAGAATCGGGACTATGGCTACACCTTC.

Written as DNA, the CDR3 is TGTGCCAGCAGCCCCGGGACACCCCACTACACCTTC. It yields the protein CASSPGTPHYTF. The gene calls are TRBV13 and TRBJ1-2; a possible D gene is TRBD1 (6 bases). V lost 5 bases and J lost 10, with 14 bases in between. Germline assignment: CDR1 PRHDT and CDR2 FYEKMQ (reference sequence). There are 12 residues in the CDR3.